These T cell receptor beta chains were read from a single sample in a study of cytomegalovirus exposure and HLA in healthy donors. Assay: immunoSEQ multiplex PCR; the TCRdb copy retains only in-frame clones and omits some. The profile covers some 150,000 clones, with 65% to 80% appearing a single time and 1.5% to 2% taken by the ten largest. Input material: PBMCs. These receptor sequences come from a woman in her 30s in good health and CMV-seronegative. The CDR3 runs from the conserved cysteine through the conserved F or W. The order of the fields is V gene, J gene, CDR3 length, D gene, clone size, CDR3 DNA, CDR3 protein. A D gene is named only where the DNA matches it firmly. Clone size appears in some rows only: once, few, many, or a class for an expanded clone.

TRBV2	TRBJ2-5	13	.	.	TGTGCCAGCAGTGAAGTGCCTAGCGAGACCCAGTACTTC	CASSEVPSETQYF
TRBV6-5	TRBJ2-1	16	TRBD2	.	TGTGCCAGCAGTTACTCGGGGGGACTAGCGGGACTTGAGCAGTTCTTC	CASSYSGGLAGLEQFF
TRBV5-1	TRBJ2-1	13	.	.	TGCGCCAGCAGCTTGGACGGGTACAATGAGCAGTTCTTC	CASSLDGYNEQFF
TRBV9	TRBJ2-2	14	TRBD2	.	TGTGCCAGCAGCGCCACGGGGGGGACCGGGGAGCTGTTTTTT	CASSATGGTGELFF
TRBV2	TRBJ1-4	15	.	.	TGTGCCAGCAGTGAAGGGCAGACAACTAATGAAAAACTGTTTTTT	CASSEGQTTNEKLFF
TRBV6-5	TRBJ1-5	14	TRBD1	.	TGTGCCAGCAGAACAACGCAGGGGGATCAGCCCCAGCATTTT	CASRTTQGDQPQHF
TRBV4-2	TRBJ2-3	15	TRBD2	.	TGTGCCAGCAGCCAAGACGGACTAGGAGGAGATACGCAGTATTTT	CASSQDGLGGDTQYF
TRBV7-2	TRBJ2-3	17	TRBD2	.	TGTGCCAGCAGCTTAGTCTCTGGTAGCGGGGGAACAGATACGCAGTATTTT	CASSLVSGSGGTDTQYF
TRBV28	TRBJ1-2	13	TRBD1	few	TGTGCCAGCAGTTATGGACAGGGGTATGGCTACACCTTC	CASSYGQGYGYTF
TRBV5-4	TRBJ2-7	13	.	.	TGTGCCAGCAGCTTGGCGGCTAGCTACGAGCAGTACTTC	CASSLAASYEQYF
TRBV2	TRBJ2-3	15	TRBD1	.	TGTGCCAGGGGTTTACGGGACAGGGGCACAGATACGCAGTATTTT	CARGLRDRGTDTQYF
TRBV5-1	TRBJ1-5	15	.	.	TGCGCCAGCAGCTTGGTTCCAGGGGGCAATCAGCCCCAGCATTTT	CASSLVPGGNQPQHF
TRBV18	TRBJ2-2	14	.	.	TGTGCCAGCTCACCGACAGACAACACCGGGGAGCTGTTTTTT	CASSPTDNTGELFF
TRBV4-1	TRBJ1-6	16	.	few	TGCGCCAGCAGCCAAGCGGTAGGGGCCAACAATTCACCCCTCCACTTT	CASSQAVGANNSPLHF
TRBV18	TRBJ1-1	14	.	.	TGTGCCAGCTCACCTGACTCACGTGGAGCTGAAGCTTTCTTT	CASSPDSRGAEAFF
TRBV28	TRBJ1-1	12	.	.	TGTGCCAGCAGTTATGTGGGGACAGAAGCTTTCTTT	CASSYVGTEAFF
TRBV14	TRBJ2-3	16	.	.	TGTGCCAGCAGCCAAGTGACAGGGCGTCGGGGGGATACGCAGTATTTT	CASSQVTGRRGDTQYF
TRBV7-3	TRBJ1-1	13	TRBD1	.	TGTGCCAGCAGCCCACGACAGGGTGGTGAAGCTTTCTTT	CASSPRQGGEAFF
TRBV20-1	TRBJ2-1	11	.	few	TGCAGTGCGAGGGATCAGGGGTTGCAGTTCTTC	CSARDQGLQFF
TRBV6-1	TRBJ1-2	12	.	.	TGTGCCAGCAGTGAAACAGTCTATGGCTACACCTTC	CASSETVYGYTF
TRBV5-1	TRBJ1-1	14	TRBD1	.	TGCGCCAGCAGCCCCGGACAGGGGCACACTGAAGCTTTCTTT	CASSPGQGHTEAFF
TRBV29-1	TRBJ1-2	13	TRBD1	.	TGCAGCGTTGGCGTTGACAGGGACTATGGCTACACCTTC	CSVGVDRDYGYTF
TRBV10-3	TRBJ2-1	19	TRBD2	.	TGTGCCATCAGGAAGTCGGTGCAGGACCTTACTAGCGGGAGAAATGAGCAGTTCTTC	CAIRKSVQDLTSGRNEQFF
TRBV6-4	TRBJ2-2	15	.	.	TGTGCCAGCAGTGACCCATCCGAGCCCACCGGGGAGCTGTTTTTT	CASSDPSEPTGELFF
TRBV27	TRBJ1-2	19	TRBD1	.	TGTGCCAGCAGTTTCGCCTTTAGACAGGGGGCGACCTGGGCCTATGGCTACACCTTC	CASSFAFRQGATWAYGYTF
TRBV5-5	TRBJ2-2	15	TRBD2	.	TGTGCCAGCAGCATGGGACTAGCGAACACCGGGGAGCTGTTTTTT	CASSMGLANTGELFF
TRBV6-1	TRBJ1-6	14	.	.	TGTGCCAGCAGTGAAACCAGGGCTCTCCAAGCCCTCCACTTT	CASSETRALQALHF
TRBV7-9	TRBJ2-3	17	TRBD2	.	TGTGCCAGCAGCCCGGGACTAGCGGGATACCGATCAGATACGCAGTGTTTT	CASSPGLAGYRSDTQCF
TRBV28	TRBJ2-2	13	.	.	TGTGCCAGCAGTTTATCGGGTACCGGGGAGCTGTTTTTT	CASSLSGTGELFF
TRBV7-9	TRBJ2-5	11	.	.	TGTGCCAGCAGCTTTAGCGAGACCCAGTACTTC	CASSFSETQYF
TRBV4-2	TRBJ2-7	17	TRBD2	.	TGTGCCAGCAGCCAAGAGTCTAGCGGGAGGGCCTTGTACGAGCAGTACTTC	CASSQESSGRALYEQYF
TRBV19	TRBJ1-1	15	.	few	TGTGCCAGTAGTATAGTGACACCCCAGGGTACTGAAGCTTTCTTT	CASSIVTPQGTEAFF
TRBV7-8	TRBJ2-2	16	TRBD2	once	TGTGCCAGCAGCCGGGCTAGCGGGGGGGCTGGCGGGGAGCTGTTTTTT	CASSRASGGAGGELFF
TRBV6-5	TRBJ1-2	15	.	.	TGTGCCAGCAGTTACTCGATAGGACGGGGCTATGGCTACACCTTC	CASSYSIGRGYGYTF
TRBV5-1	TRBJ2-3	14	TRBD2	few	TGCGCCAGCACCTTCCGGGGGGGCACAGATACGCAGTATTTT	CASTFRGGTDTQYF
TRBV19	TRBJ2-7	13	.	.	TGTGCCAGTAGTTCCGGGAGTGGCTACGAGCAGTACTTC	CASSSGSGYEQYF
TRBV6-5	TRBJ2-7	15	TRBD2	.	TGTGCCAGCAGTTACTCAGCGGGAGGGCCGAGCGAGCAGTACTTC	CASSYSAGGPSEQYF
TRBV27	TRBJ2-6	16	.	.	TGTGCCAGCAGCCCGGCCCGACAGGCTGGGGCCAACGTCCTGACTTTC	CASSPARQAGANVLTF
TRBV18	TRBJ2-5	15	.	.	TGTGCCAGCTCACGAGACCGGGTAAACCAAGAGACCCAGTACTTC	CASSRDRVNQETQYF
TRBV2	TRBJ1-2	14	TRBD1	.	TGTGCCAGCCGCCCAGGGGGAGCTAACTATGGCTACACCTTC	CASRPGGANYGYTF
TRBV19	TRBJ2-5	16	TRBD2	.	TGTGCCAGTAGTTCCTCGACTAGCGGGGGGGAAGAGACCCAGTACTTC	CASSSSTSGGEETQYF
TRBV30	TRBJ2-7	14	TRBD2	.	TGTGCCTGGGGACTAGCGGGAGTGTCCCACGAGCAGTACTTC	CAWGLAGVSHEQYF
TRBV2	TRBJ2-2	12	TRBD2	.	TGTGCCAGAGCGGGAGACACCGGGGAGCTGTTTTTT	CARAGDTGELFF